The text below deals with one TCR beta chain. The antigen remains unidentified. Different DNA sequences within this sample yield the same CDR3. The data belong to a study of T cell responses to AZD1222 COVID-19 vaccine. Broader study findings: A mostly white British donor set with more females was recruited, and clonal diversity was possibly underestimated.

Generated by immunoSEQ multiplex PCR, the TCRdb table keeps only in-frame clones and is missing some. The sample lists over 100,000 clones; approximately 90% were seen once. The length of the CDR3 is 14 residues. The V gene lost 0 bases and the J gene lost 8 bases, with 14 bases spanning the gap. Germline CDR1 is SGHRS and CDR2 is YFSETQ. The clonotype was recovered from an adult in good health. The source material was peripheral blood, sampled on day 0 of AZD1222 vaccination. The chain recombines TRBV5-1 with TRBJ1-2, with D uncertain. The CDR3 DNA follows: TGCGCCAGCAGCTTGGCCGGCCGGGGTTCGGGCTACACCTTC. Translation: CASSLAGRGSGYTF.